These 9 T cell receptor beta chains were all obtained from the same sample, sequenced in a study of CD8+ T cells in alopecia areata. In each case, RNA was isolated and then reverse transcribed into cDNA as the sequencing template. Sequenced by immunoSEQ multiplex PCR; TCRdb stores in-frame clones only, minus some. The sample shows approximately 24,000 clones, about 50% of them seen only once. Sequenced material: NKG2D-high CD8+ T cells sorted from blood. Receptors originate from a human donor with alopecia areata.

V is TRBV7-3 and J is TRBJ2-1, with 7 bases identical to TRBD2. V lost 3 bases, J lost 8 bases, and 13 bases stayed unmatched. Germline V gene lookup returns CDR1 SGHTA and CDR2 FQGTGA. The CDR3 covers 16 residues. For the CDR3, the DNA is TGTGCCAGCAGCTTTATCGGAGCGGGAATAAGCGATGAGCAGTTCTTC. Translation gives CASSFIGAGISDEQFF.

This clone has a handful of counts. The chain has TRBV19 and TRBJ1-5, with D possibly TRBD1 on 5 matching bases. The CDR3 sequence is 15 residues long. Germline V gene data show CDR1 as LNHDA and CDR2 as SQIVND (reference sequence). V gave up 5 bases and J gave up 1 base, with 12 bases separating them. In DNA, the CDR3 is TGTGCCAGTAGTGTGCCGGGGGACAGCAATCAGCCCCAGCATTTT. Encoded protein: CASSVPGDSNQPQHF.

The chain employs TRBV7-9 and TRBJ1-2; 7 bases align to TRBD1. V dropped 4 bases and J dropped 2; count of bases not matched to a gene: 16. This CDR3 is built from 18 residues. Germline V lookup: CDR1 SEHNR, CDR2 FQNEAQ (reference sequence). Written as DNA, the CDR3 is TGTGCCAGCAGCTCAACCTCCGGCCCGTTGACAGGGAACTATGGCTACACCTTC. Translation gives CASSSTSGPLTGNYGYTF.

The rearrangement joins TRBV20-1 to TRBJ1-1; D is unclear. The germline V and J ends were trimmed by 3 bases and 10 bases, with 12 bases remaining between them. Germline CDR1 and CDR2: DFQATT and SNEGSKA (reference sequence). The CDR3 has 11 residues. CDR3: CSARAPGGAFF. Written as DNA, the CDR3 is TGCAGTGCTAGGGCCCCTGGAGGAGCTTTCTTT.

This clone was seen a few times. The rearrangement links TRBV28 to TRBJ1-5, with a tentative D call TRBD1 (6 bases). Trimming shortened V by 4 bases and J by 0 bases, and 19 bases separated the two germline ends. Germline-derived CDR1 and CDR2 are MDHEN and SYDVKM. CDR3 size: 18 residues. CDR3 amino acids: CASSWGNQGPYSNQPQHF. DNA for the CDR3: TGTGCCAGCAGTTGGGGAAATCAGGGGCCTTATAGCAATCAGCCCCAGCATTTT.

J is TRBJ2-7 and V is TRBV6-6; 8 bases agree with TRBD2. Per the germline V gene, CDR1 is MNHNY and CDR2 is SVGAGI (reference sequence). The CDR3 covers 15 residues. V lost 2 bases to trimming and J lost 1 base; unmatched junction nucleotides: 4. For the CDR3, the DNA is TGTGCCAGCAGTTACGGGACTAGGCTTTCCTACGAGCAGTACTTC. Residues: CASSYGTRLSYEQYF.

The chain is built from TRBV19 and TRBJ2-1; D is perhaps TRBD2 (6 bases). The CDR3 loop spans 13 amino acids. The germline V and J ends were trimmed by 1 base and 5 bases, with 6 bases remaining between them. The V gene's germline CDR1 is LNHDA and CDR2 SQIVND (reference sequence). CDR3 residues: CASSIGGDNEQFF. The CDR3 nucleotides are TGTGCCAGTAGTATAGGGGGGGACAATGAGCAGTTCTTC.

This clone came up once. The CDR3 sequence: CASAPSPGLLESRELFF. CDR3 nucleotide sequence: TGTGCCAGCGCTCCGAGCCCGGGACTATTGGAGTCTAGGGAGCTGTTTTTT. This chain links TRBV28 with TRBJ2-2; the match to TRBD2 covers 7 bases. The CDR3 runs to 17 residues. V lost 8 bases to trimming and J lost 9 bases; unmatched junction nucleotides: 21. CDR1 and CDR2 (germline): MDHEN, SYDVKM.

This sequence joins TRBV7-3 and TRBJ2-4; 7 bases map to TRBD2. With 5 bases clipped from V and 5 bases from J, the junction kept 12 bases outside the gene matches. Germline CDR1 SGHTA, CDR2 FQGTGA. The CDR3 has 16 residues. CDR3 coding DNA: TGTGCCAGCAGCCCGGCGGGCGGGAGTAGGGAAAACATTCAGTACTTC. Its translation: CASSPAGGSRENIQYF. Complete variable domain (other parts from reference TRBV7-3 and TRBJ2-4): GAGVSQTPSNKVTEKGKYVELRCDPISGHTALYWYRQSLGQGPEFLIYFQGTGAADDSGLPNDRFFAVRPEGSVSTLKIQRTERGDSAVYLCASSPAGGSRENIQYFGAGTRLSVL.